The 16 T cell receptor beta chains reported below all come from one sample, sequenced in a study of blood T cell repertoires in COVID-19. The repertoire was sequenced with immunoSEQ multiplex PCR; TCRdb's copy has only in-frame clones and lacks some. The sample yields roughly 39,000 clones, 90% to 95% seen once. Material: peripheral blood. These receptors were taken from a human donor in a cohort sampled during active COVID-19.

J is TRBJ1-1 and V is TRBV27; 9 bases agree with TRBD1. V shed 0 bases and J 5 bases; nucleotides not matched to a gene: 7. CDR3 length: 16 amino acids. The germline gives CDR1 MNHEY, CDR2 SMNVEV (reference sequence). In DNA form, the CDR3 reads TGTGCCAGCAGTTTATCTAGGACAGGGGTTGTGACTGAAGCTTTCTTT. This translates into CASSLSRTGVVTEAFF.

The chain joins TRBV5-1 to TRBJ1-4; 7 bases are shared with TRBD1. V lost 1 base and J lost 0; bases outside the gene matches: 3. This CDR3 spans 16 amino acids. Germline CDR1 reads SGHRS; CDR2 reads YFSETQ. CDR3 residues: CASSLTGVATNEKLFF. CDR3 in DNA: TGCGCCAGCAGCTTGACAGGGGTTGCAACTAATGAAAAACTGTTTTTT.

The chain uses TRBV7-3 and TRBJ2-7; the match to TRBD2 covers 11 bases. This CDR3 comprises 16 residues. Germline CDR1 and CDR2: SGHTA and FQGTGA. V lost 5 bases to trimming and J lost 3 bases; unmatched junction nucleotides: 9. CDR3 region: CASSLLAGVCFYEQYF. CDR3 DNA: TGTGCCAGCAGCCTACTAGCGGGAGTATGCTTCTACGAGCAGTACTTC.

This chain joins TRBV5-1 and TRBJ2-1; 9 bases agree with TRBD2. Per the germline V gene, CDR1 is SGHRS and CDR2 is YFSETQ. The CDR3 has 17 residues. The V gene end was trimmed by 2 bases and the J gene end by 0 bases; junction bases not matched to a gene: 6. The CDR3 loop reads CASSFRLAGVSYNEQFF. The CDR3 nucleotides are TGCGCCAGCAGCTTCCGGTTAGCGGGAGTCTCCTACAATGAGCAGTTCTTC.

Here the CDR3 DNA reads TGTGCCAGCAGCCCGGAGCTAGCGGGCTTTGCCTACAATGAGCAGTTCTTC. Residues: CASSPELAGFAYNEQFF. The rearrangement uses TRBV9 and TRBJ2-1, with 8 bases aligning to TRBD2. Germline V lookup: CDR1 SGDLS, CDR2 YYNGEE. The CDR3 consists of 17 residues. Trimming cost V 4 bases and J 2 bases; bases outside gene matches: 11.

The V and J genes are TRBV18 and TRBJ2-1; 14 nucleotides line up with TRBD2. The CDR3 length is 17 residues. In germline, CDR1 is KGHSH, CDR2 LQKENI. J was trimmed by 4 bases and V by 3 bases; bases with no gene match: 5. CDR3 DNA: TGTGCCAGCTCACCGGCACGACTAGCGGGGGGGTACAATGAGCAGTTCTTC. Residues: CASSPARLAGGYNEQFF.

V usage is TRBV19 and J usage is TRBJ1-5, with D possibly TRBD1 on 5 matching bases. Germline assignment: CDR1 LNHDA and CDR2 SQIVND (reference sequence). This CDR3 comprises 15 residues. V was cut by 9 bases and J by 1 base, with 16 bases left in between. CDR3 residues: CASQEGQSSNQPQHF. The CDR3 DNA reads as TGTGCCAGCCAAGAAGGACAATCCAGCAATCAGCCCCAGCATTTT.

The V and J genes are TRBV19 and TRBJ2-2; D perhaps matches TRBD2 (7 bases). V lost 6 bases to trimming and J lost 1 base, with 21 bases between them. The V gene's germline CDR1 is LNHDA and CDR2 SQIVND (reference sequence). The CDR3 consists of 18 residues. The CDR3 sequence: CASSPGEGHPMNTGELFF. The CDR3 DNA reads as TGTGCCAGTAGCCCTGGGGAGGGACATCCGATGAACACCGGGGAGCTGTTTTTT.

This chain uses TRBV7-8 with TRBJ2-7; D gene ambiguous. This CDR3 comprises 19 residues. Per the germline V gene, CDR1 is SGHVS and CDR2 is FQNEAQ. Trimming shortened V by 5 bases and J by 1 base, and 27 bases separated the two germline ends. CDR3 DNA sequence: TGTGCCAGCAGCCCCTCTTACCCTCTGATGCAGGATCGATCCTACGAGCAGTACTTC. Amino acids: CASSPSYPLMQDRSYEQYF.

The chain joins TRBV11-3 to TRBJ1-5, with D maybe TRBD1 (6 bases). V lost 0 bases to trimming and J lost 4 bases, with 10 bases between them. The CDR3 runs 15 residues. The germline gives CDR1 SGHNT, CDR2 YENEEA. The CDR3 coding sequence is TGTGCCAGCAGCTTAGAGTACAGGGATAATCAGCCCCAGCATTTT. Translating it yields CASSLEYRDNQPQHF.

This chain links TRBV4-1 with TRBJ2-5; 9 nucleotides line up with TRBD1. Per the germline V gene, CDR1 is MGHRA and CDR2 is YSYEKL. The CDR3 consists of 16 residues. V gave up 1 base and J gave up 2 bases; unmatched junction bases: 5. CDR3 sequence reads: CASSQANRGRQETQYF. DNA of the CDR3: TGCGCCAGCAGCCAAGCGAACAGGGGGCGACAAGAGACCCAGTACTTC.

The genes are TRBV28 and TRBJ1-2; D remains unclear. Deletions cut 2 bases from V and 2 bases from J, with 18 bases between. The germline V gene encodes CDR1 MDHEN and CDR2 SYDVKM. This CDR3 spans 17 amino acids. The DNA of the CDR3 is TGTGCCAGCAGTTTAAGGTCGTGGAGGGTCAGAAACTATGGCTACACCTTC. It codes for CASSLRSWRVRNYGYTF.

Only a few counts were recorded for this clone. The chain combines TRBV6-6 with TRBJ2-1; tentatively, D is TRBD1 (6 bases). The CDR3 extends over 15 amino acids. The germline V and J ends were trimmed by 4 bases and 0 bases, with 10 bases remaining between them. CDR1 is MNHNY, CDR2 SVGAGI, per germline (reference sequence). The CDR3 bases are TGTGCCAGCAGTTCAGGACAGAGCTCCTACAATGAGCAGTTCTTC. Residues: CASSSGQSSYNEQFF.

This clone appeared once. This chain uses TRBV28 with TRBJ2-7; 11 nucleotides agree with TRBD1. V trimming: 7 bases; J trimming: 6 bases; junction bases outside the gene matches: 8. Germline CDR1 reads MDHEN; CDR2 reads SYDVKM. This CDR3 has 14 amino acids. CDR3 sequence: CASIQRTGGSEQYF. The CDR3 bases are TGTGCCAGCATCCAAAGGACAGGGGGCAGCGAGCAGTACTTC.

The gene calls are TRBV5-4 and TRBJ2-4, with D perhaps matching TRBD2 (7 bases). Trimming left V 4 bases short and J 4 bases short, with 18 bases between. The germline gives CDR1 SGHNT, CDR2 YYREEE (reference sequence). This CDR3 has 16 residues. The CDR3 DNA reads as TGTGCCAGCAGCCCCATGGGGGGGCGGGAGAAAAACATTCAGTACTTC. Translated, it gives CASSPMGGREKNIQYF.

V is TRBV2 and J is TRBJ2-1, with D possibly matching TRBD1 (5 bases). CDR1 and CDR2 from the germline V gene are SNHLY and FYNNEI. Trimming stripped 8 bases from V and 7 bases from J, with 12 bases between. The CDR3 spans 12 residues. CDR3 amino acids: CASGLTENEQFF. The CDR3 DNA follows: TGTGCCAGCGGGCTGACAGAAAATGAGCAGTTCTTC.